The clone carrying this T cell receptor beta chain was detected only a few times. This entry is derived from a study of T cells after yellow fever vaccination. Germline V gene data show CDR1 as SEHNR and CDR2 as FQNEAQ (reference sequence). The CDR3 spans 14 residues. Trimming took off 3 bases at V and 1 base at J, with 9 bases between the two ends. A single record per CDR3 protein comes from TCRdb applying MiXCR to the 5' RACE reads. The sample lists under 95,000 distinct CDR3 sequences, about 7.3% seen once, with roughly 30% in the top ten. This receptor was taken from a man between 18 and 35 years old who received the YFV17D yellow fever vaccine. Sequenced here: CD8+ T cells sorted from PBMCs, sampled 10 days after the first yellow fever vaccination. This chain joins TRBV7-9 and TRBJ2-5; D remains unclear. CDR3 nucleotides: TGTGCCAGCAGCTTGCTAGGAGCCCAAGAGACCCAGTACTTC. This encodes CASSLLGAQETQYF.